This entry describes one TCR beta chain. This clonotype came up a few times. Its antigen remains undetermined. The record has no base qualities; no much larger clone is one base away. The library was built by means of 5' RACE. The reads were generated on a NextSeq 500. To correct for sequencing error and PCR bias, the TCR library protocol tagged individual cDNA molecules with unique molecular identifiers. TCR alpha and beta chains were both sequenced, and the abundances of alpha and beta sequences in each sample were closely correlated with each other. As for the authors' bioinformatics: Decombinator V4 was used to annotate TCR sequences for V gene, J gene and CDR3. Expanded TCRs were defined as changing significantly between any two time points under a Poisson model with p below 0.0001. TCR abundances were normalised to the total number of TCRs sequenced per sample and were expressed as counts per million. MAIT TCRs were defined by TRAV1-2 paired with TRAJ12, TRAJ20 or TRAJ33, and iNKT TCRs by TRAV10 paired with TRAJ18. VDJdb, accessed 1 November 2021, was searched for CMV, EBV and SARS-CoV-2 annotated TCRs, excluding TCRs annotated for multiple antigens. TCRdb applied fastp at Q25 and MiXCR to the public reads, then kept only in-frame beta chains. Each CDR3 protein appears once, grouped with its most common genes and DNA. These V and J calls are TCRdb output, not the study's own analysis. For this sample the table gives roughly 67,000 distinct CDR3 sequences, of which 11% were detected only once. The ten largest account for 5.5% to 7% of the sample.

The CDR1 and CDR2 encoded by the germline V gene (reference sequence) are DFQATT and SNEGSKA. From the cysteine through the phenylalanine, the CDR3 covers 14 amino acids. Of the read, only the CDR3 DNA is kept; its 42 bases are in frame from base 1. V lost 3 bases and J lost 1 base; the stretch between them is 12 bases long. The data belong to a study of early T cells in non-severe SARS-CoV-2 infection (dated by TCRdb to 2020 to 2023). Notes on the research overall: Because TCR sequencing relied on bulk RNA taken from unsorted whole blood, pairing of alpha and beta chains was not possible. Overall study results and their limits: VDJdb matching was skewed toward anti-spike CD8 responses and likely underestimated virus-specific expansions by missing private and CD4 specificities.

A case-control design nested within a healthcare worker cohort in London, UK, was used, with weekly nasopharyngeal swab PCR tests and blood sampling performed. Healthcare workers were recruited during the week of the UK lockdown, between 23 and 31 March 2020, and followed weekly for up to roughly 16 weeks. Sequenced material: whole blood. The rearrangement combines TRBV20-1 with TRBJ1-1, with the D segment identity uncertain. This TCR was recovered from an adult who was a healthcare worker with PCR-confirmed SARS-CoV-2 infection or an uninfected control (not recorded which). DNA sequence: TGCAGTGCTAGGGTCGGGGTTACGAACACTGAAGCTTTCTTT. This gives the protein CSARVGVTNTEAFF.